This TCR beta chain came from a study of blood T cells in healthy people across ages (dated by TCRdb to the mid-2010s). In terms of the full investigation: In model experiments, roughly one uniquely barcoded TCR beta cDNA molecule per two T cells was captured by template switching. To track age-related changes in TCR beta repertoire diversity, the study relied on deep sequencing normalized with unique cDNA molecular identifiers. Using the same blood draw, the study looked at two additional independent replicas of 1 million unique cDNA reads for two donors, one aged 18 to 30 and the other aged 80 or older. To avoid experimental bias, donors of different ages were randomly spread across the sequencing lanes. The donors were divided into four age groups: young (average around 16 years), middle-aged (approximately 42), aged (approximately 59) and long-lived (roughly 82). Beyond this particular receptor, the publication reports: Because profiling used bulk unsorted PBMCs, naive and antigen-experienced compartments could not be compared conclusively. Estimates of total diversity from one million sequenced T cells were regarded as lower bounds and underestimates. The percentage of naive T cells measured by flow cytometry correlated strongly with observed TCR beta diversity. Compared with the aged group, the long-lived group had more naive CD4+ T cells, fewer expanded clones and increased TCR diversity, a pattern suggesting age selection. The CMV infection status of donors was not known, potentially confounding age-related changes in expanded clonotypes. As age increased, observed TCR beta diversity per million T cells dropped in a roughly linear way, and a significant reduction was already evident by age about 40.

This clonotype was detected a few times. It lacks a known antigen. It has no much larger one-base neighbor in the sample; base qualities were not kept. The library was made by 5' RACE. TCRdb shows the sequencer as Illumina HiSeq 2500. A second roughly 7 to 11 cycle PCR used a sample-barcoded 5' primer and a J-beta primer mix. A unique molecular identifier was introduced onto each TCR beta cDNA molecule by a template-switch 5' adaptor carrying 12 random nucleotides. Each sample yielded at least 3 million CDR3-containing paired-end reads. First-strand cDNA was synthesized from all RNA with the Mint cDNA synthesis kit, primed by a TRBC-specific oligonucleotide. After uracil-DNA glycosylase treatment, a first 18-cycle PCR used universal primers M1SS and BC2_uni_R on all cDNA. The authors' analysis ran thus. Each sample was normalized by randomly selecting 1 million high-quality reads, each carrying a distinct molecular identifier. Reads with shared molecular identifiers were discarded instead of being binned into consensus sequences. MiTCR, set to a Q25 quality threshold and the strictest error-elimination algorithm, was used for CDR3 identification, clonotype clustering and error correction. A nonparametric unseen species model using Euler transformation provided a lower-bound estimate of total TCR beta diversity. TCRdb cleaned the public reads at Q25 with fastp, built clones with MiXCR and kept in-frame beta chains. Every entry covers one CDR3 protein and lists the most common genes and DNA from its rows. None of the V and J calls come from the authors' own analysis; TCRdb made them. The sample table records some 1 million distinct CDR3 sequences; more than 40% of these occur just once. Approximately 20% of the sample lies in the top ten.

Donors were under 40 systemically healthy Caucasian individuals from Russia aged 6 to 90 years. Each donor gave approximately 9.3 milliliters of peripheral blood, collected into EDTA-treated Vacutainer tubes. Ficoll-Paque density-gradient centrifugation was used to isolate PBMCs, with at least 6.5 million per sample. Trizol reagent was used to extract total RNA from PBMCs, with at least 6 micrograms per sample. For every donor, an aliquot of PBMCs went through flow cytometry to measure the percentages of naive CD45RAhigh/CD27high T cells. The specimen sequenced was blood. The sequence derives from a woman aged 55-69 years in good health.

The nucleotides read TGTGCCAGCAACCCCTGGACGGGAGCCTACGAGCAGTACTTC. Protein translation: CASNPWTGAYEQYF. The rearranged segments are TRBV2 and TRBJ2-7, with a weak D call of TRBD2 (6 bases match). V loses 7 bases of germline sequence and J loses 2 bases, and the interval between the two ends is 15 bases. From its cysteine to its phenylalanine, the CDR3 spans 14 amino acids. The retained sequence is limited to the CDR3, 42 bases, with the frame set at the first base. Looking up the germline V gene yields CDR1 SNHLY and CDR2 FYNNEI.